A selection of T cell receptor beta chains follows, all from one sample in a study of blood T cell repertoires in COVID-19. Sequencing used immunoSEQ multiplex PCR; TCRdb keeps in-frame clones, though not all of them. The sample has approximately 240,000 clones, roughly 86% seen once. What was sequenced was peripheral blood. The receptors were sampled from a man aged 50-59 years with acute or convalescent COVID-19. Each CDR3 is given without its conserved first and last residue. The size of a clone is reported for some rows only, either as once, few or many, or as a class for expanded clones.

v_gene	abundance	j_gene	CDR3aa
TRBV6-5	.	TRBJ1-1	ASSYLQGSTEAF
TRBV5-1	.	TRBJ1-1	ASSSLGGGGPEAF
TRBV27	once	TRBJ2-3	ASSFSGSTDTQY
TRBV5-6	.	TRBJ2-7	ASSPRPNQWEEQY
TRBV14	.	TRBJ1-1	ASSQGYLEAF
TRBV10-1	.	TRBJ1-5	PSIPSRASGQPQH
TRBV5-4	few	TRBJ1-6	ASSYGQGALPSPLH
TRBV5-1	.	TRBJ2-3	ASSGGLAGSTDTQY
TRBV28	.	TRBJ1-6	ASTRGGNNSPLH
TRBV10-3	.	TRBJ1-1	ATTQGATYMNTEAF
TRBV4-2	.	TRBJ1-3	ASSQGLVLTHSGNTIY
TRBV7-3	.	TRBJ2-2	ASSLWGQGVDTGELF
TRBV7-6	.	TRBJ2-7	ASSTRPGANPYEQY
TRBV6-5	once	TRBJ2-1	ASSPLRGRSEQF
TRBV5-5	.	TRBJ2-7	ASSDRGIYEQY
TRBV7-9	.	TRBJ1-1	ASGGQMNTEAF
TRBV24-1	.	TRBJ2-3	ATSDFGAGARDTQY
TRBV5-1	.	TRBJ2-7	ASSWGQSKAYEQY
TRBV7-2	.	TRBJ2-2	ASGTTGATGELF
TRBV21-1	.	TRBJ2-2	ANGSWDGLNTGELF
TRBV5-8	.	TRBJ2-3	ASSHRADTQY
TRBV29-1	.	TRBJ1-5	SVEDRDRPNQPQH
TRBV5-4	.	TRBJ2-3	ASRPDLFGGDTQY
TRBV4-2	.	TRBJ2-1	ASSQREVYEQF
TRBV6-5	few	TRBJ2-1	ASSRNGRASNEQF
TRBV27	many	TRBJ1-6	ASGVGQGTSPLH
TRBV19	.	TRBJ2-1	ASSGQGSYNEQF
TRBV29-1	.	TRBJ1-5	SVRTANSNQPQH
TRBV7-2	once	TRBJ2-1	ASSLGQTDYNEQF
TRBV5-6	once	TRBJ1-2	ASSLGRIYGYT
TRBV18	.	TRBJ1-1	ASSPSGTGPGNTEAF
TRBV5-1	.	TRBJ2-5	ASSPQDEGVETQY
TRBV23-1	.	TRBJ2-3	APRGTNTDTQY
TRBV5-1	.	TRBJ2-2	ASSLGRGTVSYYANTGELF
TRBV27	.	TRBJ1-6	ASSLFGAASPLH
TRBV21-1	.	TRBJ2-5	ASSLTEGAETQY
TRBV3-1/TRBV3-2	once	TRBJ1-1	ASSRTFTGARTEAF
TRBV4-1	.	TRBJ1-1	ASSQDIEREAF
TRBV7-2	.	TRBJ1-5	ASSLGSGNQPQH
TRBV29-1	once	TRBJ2-7	SALTGVNGEQY
TRBV21-1	once	TRBJ2-1	ASMNGAGVVF
TRBV5-8	.	TRBJ1-4	ASSFGQGGTNEKLF
TRBV7-9	.	TRBJ2-2	ASSLIRGGELF
TRBV3-1/TRBV3-2	.	TRBJ2-2	ASSPHGRADTGELF
TRBV5-1	once	TRBJ2-1	ASSFLAGGRQNEQF
TRBV5-6	.	TRBJ2-7	ASSPRTSGRNREQY
TRBV6-6	.	TRBJ1-5	ASNPGGQGLQPQH
TRBV18	.	TRBJ1-2	ASSMQGGNGYT
TRBV18	.	TRBJ1-2	ASSPRDNIANYGYT
TRBV7-3	.	TRBJ1-6	ASSLHGQSSYNSPLH
TRBV20-1	few	TRBJ2-7	SASGMREQY
TRBV6-1	.	TRBJ1-1	ASSSGRNTEAF
TRBV18	.	TRBJ1-1	ASSPLRQGPGGTEAF
TRBV28	.	TRBJ2-7	ASSLGGGTGVEQY
TRBV4-1	.	TRBJ2-1	ASSTGGEGTYEQF